This T cell receptor beta chain was observed in a study of blood T cell repertoires in COVID-19. Overall study: COVID-19 samples from acute and convalescent phases originated in the United States, Italy and Spain. T cells, B-cell-depleted T cells, or PBMCs supplied cDNA or gDNA.

This CDR3 region has 14 residues. V was shortened by 0 bases and J by 4 bases, with 10 bases between the two germline ends. Germline CDR1 and CDR2: SGHRS and YFSETQ. How the authors handled the data: Amplifying reference gene primers gave estimates of nucleated cell counts. Sequenced by immunoSEQ multiplex PCR; TCRdb stores in-frame clones only, minus some. That table is the source of V, J and clone size, and D and trimming were worked out from the DNA. There are about 130,000 clones in the sample; roughly 89% occur only once, and roughly 2.9% lies in the top ten. Sequenced: peripheral blood. The chain is built from TRBV5-1 and TRBJ1-1; D perhaps matches TRBD1 (6 bases). This sequence originates from a man in his fifties or sixties with active or convalescent COVID-19. CDR3 protein: CASSLAGVGTEAFF. In DNA, the CDR3 is TGCGCCAGCAGCTTGGCAGGGGTTGGCACTGAAGCTTTCTTT.